Listed below are T cell receptor beta chains from one sample, sequenced in a study of T-cell memory formation after mild COVID-19. TCRdb independently ran MiXCR on the 5' RACE reads; one entry per CDR3 protein. The sample has under 650,000 distinct CDR3 sequences, more than 15% seen once. The specimen was PBMCs or a T cell subset sorted from them (not recorded which). All receptors derive from an adult woman who had mild COVID-19 (a few samples of this study predate the infection). Cell type and time point are not known. CDR3s include the opening cysteine and the closing phenylalanine or tryptophan. The order of the fields is J gene, D gene, V gene, clone size, CDR3 protein, CDR3 DNA. D genes are given only for firm matches. A row's size may be missing; if present it is once, few, many or a size class.

>TRBJ1-2|TRBD1|TRBV11-2|NA
CASSQSGGAIYGYTF
TGTGCCAGCAGCCAATCAGGGGGCGCGATCTATGGCTACACCTTC
>TRBJ2-1|TRBD2|TRBV5-8|few
CASSLVPTSGLTYNEQFF
TGTGCCAGCAGCTTGGTCCCGACTAGCGGGCTTACCTACAATGAGCAGTTCTTC
>TRBJ2-1|NA|TRBV5-1|few
CASSLGYLSYNEQFF
TGCGCCAGCAGCTTGGGTTATTTATCATACAATGAGCAGTTCTTC
>TRBJ2-7|NA|TRBV3-1|many
CASSQGHSFYEQYF
TGTGCCAGCAGCCAGGGACATAGCTTCTACGAGCAGTACTTC
>TRBJ2-5|NA|TRBV10-3|few
CAISSSITGQETQYF
TGTGCCATCAGTTCATCTATAACAGGGCAAGAGACCCAGTACTTC
>TRBJ2-6|NA|TRBV19|NA
CASSVVTLDSGANVLTF
TGTGCCAGTAGTGTCGTGACTCTCGACTCTGGGGCCAACGTCCTGACTTTC
>TRBJ1-2|TRBD1|TRBV2|NA
CASSEPGQRNYGYTF
TGTGCCAGCAGTGAGCCGGGACAGCGGAACTATGGCTACACCTTC
>TRBJ2-7|TRBD1|TRBV5-1|few
CASSLAGQGTGEQYF
TGCGCCAGCAGCTTGGCGGGACAGGGGACGGGGGAGCAGTACTTC
>TRBJ2-1|NA|TRBV7-2|NA
CASSLESVREQFF
TGTGCCAGCAGCTTAGAGTCCGTCAGGGAGCAGTTCTTC
>TRBJ2-7|TRBD2|TRBV12-3/TRBV12-4|NA
CASSATSGAIYEQYF
TGTGCCAGCAGCGCGACTAGCGGGGCGATCTACGAGCAGTACTTC
>TRBJ2-1|TRBD1|TRBV5-1|NA
CASRKTGTGGNEQFF
TGCGCCAGCAGGAAGACCGGGACAGGGGGCAATGAGCAGTTCTTC
>TRBJ2-3|TRBD2|TRBV15|NA
CATSRERGGADTQYF
TGTGCCACCAGCAGAGAGCGGGGGGGCGCAGATACGCAGTATTTT
>TRBJ1-4|NA|TRBV4-2|many
CASSRQSTSATNEKLFF
TGTGCCAGCAGCCGACAATCAACTTCTGCAACTAATGAAAAACTGTTTTTT
>TRBJ2-7|NA|TRBV5-5|many
CASSGRLDWGAYEQYF
TGTGCCAGCAGCGGCCGACTAGACTGGGGAGCCTACGAGCAGTACTTC
>TRBJ1-2|NA|TRBV6-5|few
CASSYAGTNYGYTF
TGTGCCAGCAGTTACGCCGGGACTAACTATGGCTACACCTTC
>TRBJ2-4|TRBD2|TRBV7-9|few
CASSLLAGGPFSKNIQYF
TGTGCCAGCAGCTTACTAGCGGGAGGGCCTTTTTCCAAAAACATTCAGTACTTC
>TRBJ1-5|NA|TRBV7-8|few
CASSLEAGGHQPQHF
TGTGCCAGCAGCTTAGAAGCTGGGGGGCATCAGCCCCAGCATTTT
>TRBJ1-5|NA|TRBV7-9|few
CASSLPDQPQHF
TGTGCCAGCAGCTTACCAGACCAGCCCCAGCATTTT
>TRBJ1-2|NA|TRBV7-9|few
CASRRRDSQGYGYTF
TGTGCCAGCAGACGACGGGACTCCCAGGGGTATGGCTACACCTTC
>TRBJ2-1|TRBD2|TRBV20-1|few
CSASGTGGGDNEQFF
TGCAGTGCTAGTGGAACGGGAGGGGGAGACAATGAGCAGTTCTTC
>TRBJ2-6|TRBD1|TRBV12-3/TRBV12-4|few
CASRDSGFSGANVLTF
TGTGCCAGCCGGGACAGTGGCTTCTCTGGGGCCAACGTCCTGACTTTC
>TRBJ2-3|NA|TRBV7-3|once
CASSSGLRRAVDTQYF
TGTGCCAGCAGCTCCGGATTGAGGCGGGCGGTAGATACGCAGTATTTT
>TRBJ1-3|NA|TRBV20-1|few
CSARTHGSGNTIYF
TGCAGTGCTAGGACTCATGGATCTGGAAACACCATATATTTT
>TRBJ2-2|TRBD1|TRBV5-1|few
CASSLRTGGNTGELFF
TGCGCCAGCAGCTTACGGACAGGGGGCAACACCGGGGAGCTGTTTTTT
>TRBJ2-6|NA|TRBV5-1|NA
CASSLGDSGANVLTF
TGCGCCAGCAGCTTGGGAGACTCTGGGGCCAACGTCCTGACTTTC
>TRBJ2-3|TRBD1|TRBV5-1|few
CASSLQGQGTDTQYF
TGCGCCAGCAGCTTGCAGGGACAGGGAACAGATACGCAGTATTTT
>TRBJ2-1|NA|TRBV20-1|NA
CSARSPAASSYNEQFF
TGCAGTGCTCGATCTCCAGCGGCGAGCTCCTACAATGAGCAGTTCTTC
>TRBJ1-1|NA|TRBV10-3|few
CAITTLGSTEAFF
TGTGCCATCACGACATTGGGGTCCACTGAAGCTTTCTTT
>TRBJ2-7|NA|TRBV6-5|NA
CASSPGPSYYEQYF
TGTGCCAGCAGTCCGGGGCCCTCGTACTACGAGCAGTACTTC
>TRBJ2-1|NA|TRBV7-9|NA
CASSHLGSRSYNEQFF
TGTGCCAGCAGCCACCTGGGTAGCAGAAGCTACAATGAGCAGTTCTTC
>TRBJ2-1|TRBD2|TRBV12-3/TRBV12-4|NA
CASSLALVAGAYNEQFF
TGTGCCAGCAGTTTAGCGTTGGTAGCGGGGGCTTACAATGAGCAGTTCTTC
>TRBJ2-2|TRBD1|TRBV24-1|few
CATSPAGTGNTGELFF
TGTGCCACCAGTCCGGCCGGGACAGGGAACACCGGGGAGCTGTTTTTT
>TRBJ2-3|NA|TRBV30|few
CAWRWRAPDTQYF
TGTGCCTGGAGATGGCGCGCCCCAGATACGCAGTATTTT
>TRBJ2-5|NA|TRBV12-3/TRBV12-4|NA
CASCRDSLGTQYF
TGTGCCAGCTGCCGGGACTCCCTGGGGACCCAGTACTTC
>TRBJ2-3|NA|TRBV5-1|few
CASSLEIGLTQYF
TGCGCCAGCAGCTTGGAGATAGGCCTGACGCAGTATTTT
>TRBJ1-5|NA|TRBV5-6|NA
CASSAGYQPQHF
TGTGCCAGCTCGGCAGGGTATCAGCCCCAGCATTTT
>TRBJ2-5|NA|TRBV4-2|NA
CASSQDPTVQETQYF
TGTGCCAGCAGCCAAGATCCGACAGTCCAAGAGACCCAGTACTTC
>TRBJ2-7|NA|TRBV6-5|few
CASTRFESAYEQYF
TGTGCCAGCACACGGTTCGAATCGGCCTACGAGCAGTACTTC
>TRBJ2-1|TRBD2|TRBV9|NA
CASSVALGTSGSYNEQFF
TGTGCCAGCAGCGTAGCTTTAGGGACTAGCGGGAGCTACAATGAGCAGTTCTTC
>TRBJ1-2|NA|TRBV18|NA
CASSSAAPGTYGYTF
TGTGCCAGCTCATCCGCGGCCCCCGGGACCTATGGCTACACCTTC
>TRBJ2-3|NA|TRBV5-1|few
CASSFRGPPGEDTQYF
TGCGCCAGCAGCTTCAGGGGACCTCCAGGAGAGGATACGCAGTATTTT
>TRBJ2-3|TRBD2|TRBV7-2|few
CASSFPRGGATDTQYF
TGTGCCAGCAGCTTCCCCCGCGGGGGGGCGACAGATACGCAGTATTTT
>TRBJ1-1|TRBD1|TRBV5-1|few
CASSDRGGTEAFF
TGCGCCAGCAGCGACAGGGGAGGCACTGAAGCTTTCTTT
>TRBJ2-3|NA|TRBV4-1|NA
CASSQDSPAADTQYF
TGCGCCAGCAGCCAAGATTCACCGGCCGCAGATACGCAGTATTTT
>TRBJ2-1|NA|TRBV7-3|few
CASSQIGANEQFF
TGTGCCAGCAGCCAAATAGGGGCCAATGAGCAGTTCTTC